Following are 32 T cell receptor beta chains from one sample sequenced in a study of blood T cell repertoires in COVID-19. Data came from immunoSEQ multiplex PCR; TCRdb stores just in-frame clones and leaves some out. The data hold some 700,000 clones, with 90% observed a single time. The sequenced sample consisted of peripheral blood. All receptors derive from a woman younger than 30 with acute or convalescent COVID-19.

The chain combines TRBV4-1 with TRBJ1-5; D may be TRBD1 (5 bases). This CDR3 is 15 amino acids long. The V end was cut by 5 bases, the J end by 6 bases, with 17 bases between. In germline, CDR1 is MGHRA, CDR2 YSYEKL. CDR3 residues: CASSSRAGGSQPQHF. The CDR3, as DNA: TGCGCCAGCAGCTCCCGGGCGGGGGGGTCTCAGCCCCAGCATTTT.

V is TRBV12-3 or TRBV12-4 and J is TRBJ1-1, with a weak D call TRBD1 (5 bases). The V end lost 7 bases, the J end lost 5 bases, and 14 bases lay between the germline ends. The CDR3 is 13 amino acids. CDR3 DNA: TGTGCCAGCATCTATGGGGGGTATACTGAAGCTTTCTTT. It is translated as CASIYGGYTEAFF.

CDR3 residues: CASSPGQGKNIQYF. CDR3 nucleotide sequence: TGTGCCAGCAGCCCGGGACAGGGAAAAAACATTCAGTACTTC. This chain uses TRBV13 with TRBJ2-4; 9 bases are a match to TRBD1. Germline assignment: CDR1 PRHDT and CDR2 FYEKMQ (reference sequence). The CDR3 is 14 amino acids. The junction had 3 bases not matched to a gene; V was cut back by 5 bases and J by 4 bases.

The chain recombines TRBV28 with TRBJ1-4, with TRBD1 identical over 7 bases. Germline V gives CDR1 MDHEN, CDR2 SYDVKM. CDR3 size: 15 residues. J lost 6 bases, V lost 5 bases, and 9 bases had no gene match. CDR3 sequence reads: CASSGFQGVDEKLFF. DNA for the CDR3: TGTGCCAGCAGTGGGTTCCAGGGGGTGGATGAAAAACTGTTTTTT.

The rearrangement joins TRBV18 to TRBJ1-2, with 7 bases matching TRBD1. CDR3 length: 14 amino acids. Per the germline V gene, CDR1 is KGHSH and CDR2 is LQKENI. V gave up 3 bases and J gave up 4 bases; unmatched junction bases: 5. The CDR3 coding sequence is TGTGCCAGCTCACCGACAGGGATCTTCTATGGCTACACCTTC. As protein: CASSPTGIFYGYTF.

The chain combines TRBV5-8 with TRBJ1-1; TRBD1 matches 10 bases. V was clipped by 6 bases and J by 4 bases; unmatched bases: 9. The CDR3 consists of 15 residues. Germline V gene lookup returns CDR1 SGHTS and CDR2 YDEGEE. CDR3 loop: CASTRQGAWGTEAFF. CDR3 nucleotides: TGTGCCAGCACCCGACAGGGGGCTTGGGGCACTGAAGCTTTCTTT.

In DNA form, the CDR3 reads TGTGCCAGCAGCGTAGCTACAGGGTGGGGCTACACCTTC. Translated, it gives CASSVATGWGYTF. J is TRBJ1-2 and V is TRBV9; D might be TRBD1 (6 bases). Per the germline V gene, CDR1 is SGDLS and CDR2 is YYNGEE. V lost 0 bases, J lost 8 bases, and 11 bases lay in between. This CDR3 spans 13 amino acids.

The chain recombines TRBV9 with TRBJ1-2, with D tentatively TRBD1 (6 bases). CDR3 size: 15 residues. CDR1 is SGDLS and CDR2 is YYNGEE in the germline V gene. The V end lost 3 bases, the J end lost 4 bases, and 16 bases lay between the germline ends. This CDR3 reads CASSGLGRGTYGYTF. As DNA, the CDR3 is TGTGCCAGCAGCGGATTAGGCAGGGGAACCTATGGCTACACCTTC.

In nucleotides, the CDR3 is TGTGCCAGCAGCTTAGAGTGGACAGCTAGCACAGATACGCAGTATTTT. It encodes CASSLEWTASTDTQYF. This rearrangement joins TRBV11-2 to TRBJ2-3; maybe TRBD1 (6 bases). The germline CDR1 and CDR2 sequences are SGHAT and FQNNGV. The CDR3 has 16 amino acids. V was cut by 0 bases and J by 0 bases, with 10 bases left in between.

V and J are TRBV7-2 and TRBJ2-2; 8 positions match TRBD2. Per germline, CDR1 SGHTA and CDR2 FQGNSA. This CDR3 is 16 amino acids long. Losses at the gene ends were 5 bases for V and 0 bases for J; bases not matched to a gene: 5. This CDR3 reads CASSLVAGTNTGELFF. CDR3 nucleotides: TGTGCCAGCAGCCTCGTAGCGGGGACGAACACCGGGGAGCTGTTTTTT.

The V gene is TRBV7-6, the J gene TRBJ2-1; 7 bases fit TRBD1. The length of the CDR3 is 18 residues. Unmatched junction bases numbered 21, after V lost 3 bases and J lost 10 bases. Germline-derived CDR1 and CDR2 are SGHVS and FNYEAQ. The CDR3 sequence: CASSLYSGQAAHLSEQFF. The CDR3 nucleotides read TGTGCCAGCAGCTTGTATTCCGGACAGGCAGCCCATTTATCGGAGCAGTTCTTC.

The CDR3 spells CASRTGRNSPLHF. The CDR3 DNA follows: TGTGCCAGCAGGACAGGGCGGAATTCACCCCTCCACTTT. J is TRBJ1-6 and V is TRBV12-3 or TRBV12-4; 7 nucleotides match TRBD1. With V trimmed by 6 bases and J by 7 bases, 3 bases remained unmatched. The CDR3 totals 13 residues.

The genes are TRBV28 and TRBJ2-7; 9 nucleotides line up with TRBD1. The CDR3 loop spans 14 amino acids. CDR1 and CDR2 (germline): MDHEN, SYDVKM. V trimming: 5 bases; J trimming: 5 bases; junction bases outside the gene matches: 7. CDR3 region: CASSPDRGYNEQYF. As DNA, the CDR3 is TGTGCCAGCAGTCCAGACAGGGGGTACAACGAGCAGTACTTC. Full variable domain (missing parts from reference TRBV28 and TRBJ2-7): DVKVTQSSRYLVKRTGEKVFLECVQDMDHENMFWYRQDPGLGLRLIYFSYDVKMKEKGDIPEGYSVSREKKERFSLILESASTNQTSMYLCASSPDRGYNEQYFGPGTRLTVT.

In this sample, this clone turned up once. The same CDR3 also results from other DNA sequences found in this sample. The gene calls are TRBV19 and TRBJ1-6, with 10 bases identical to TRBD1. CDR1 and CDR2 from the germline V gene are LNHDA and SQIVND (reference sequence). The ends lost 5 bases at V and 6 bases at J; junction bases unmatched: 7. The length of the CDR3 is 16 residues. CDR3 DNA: TGTGCCAGTAGTCCTAGGACAGGGGGTGGTAATTCACCCCTCCACTTT. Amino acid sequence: CASSPRTGGGNSPLHF.

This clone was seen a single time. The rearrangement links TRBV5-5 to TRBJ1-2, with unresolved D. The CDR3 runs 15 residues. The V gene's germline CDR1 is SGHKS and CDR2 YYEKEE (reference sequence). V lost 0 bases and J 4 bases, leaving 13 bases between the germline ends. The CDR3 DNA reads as TGTGCCAGCAGCTTGGATCTACTACGGGTCTATGGCTACACCTTC. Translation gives CASSLDLLRVYGYTF.

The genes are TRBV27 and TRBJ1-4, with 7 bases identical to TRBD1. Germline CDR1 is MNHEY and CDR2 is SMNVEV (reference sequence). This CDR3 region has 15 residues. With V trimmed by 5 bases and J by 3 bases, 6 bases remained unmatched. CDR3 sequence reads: CASSRVQGANEKLFF. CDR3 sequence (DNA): TGTGCCAGCAGTCGGGTTCAGGGGGCTAATGAAAAACTGTTTTTT.

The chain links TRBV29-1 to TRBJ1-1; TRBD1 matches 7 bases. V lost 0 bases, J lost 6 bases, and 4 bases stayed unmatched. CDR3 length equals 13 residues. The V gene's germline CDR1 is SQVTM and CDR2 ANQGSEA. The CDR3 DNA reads TGCAGCGTTGAAGAAGGGCAGGGGGCTGAAGCTTTCTTT. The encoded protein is CSVEEGQGAEAFF. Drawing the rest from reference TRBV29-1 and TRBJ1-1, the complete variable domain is SAVISQKPSRDICQRGTSLTIQCQVDSQVTMMFWYRQQPGQSLTLIATANQGSEATYESGFVIDKFPISRPNLTFSTLTVSNMSPEDSSIYLCSVEEGQGAEAFFGQGTRLTVV.

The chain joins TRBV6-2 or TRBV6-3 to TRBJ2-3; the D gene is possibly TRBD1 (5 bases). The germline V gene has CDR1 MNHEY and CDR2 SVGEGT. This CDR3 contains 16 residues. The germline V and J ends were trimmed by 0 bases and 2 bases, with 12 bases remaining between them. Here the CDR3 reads CASSYSWTLPTDTQYF. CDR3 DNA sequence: TGTGCCAGCAGTTACTCGTGGACACTCCCCACAGATACGCAGTATTTT.

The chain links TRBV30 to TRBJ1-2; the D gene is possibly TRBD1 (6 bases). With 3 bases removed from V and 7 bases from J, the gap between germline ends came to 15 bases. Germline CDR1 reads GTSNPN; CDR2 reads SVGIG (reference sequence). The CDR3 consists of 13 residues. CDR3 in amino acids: CAWSEQQGSGYTF. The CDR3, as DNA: TGTGCCTGGAGCGAACAGCAGGGGAGTGGCTACACCTTC. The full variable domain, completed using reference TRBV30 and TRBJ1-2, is SQTIHQWPATLVQPVGSPLSLECTVEGTSNPNLYWYRQAAGRGLQLLFYSVGIGQISSEVPQNLSASRPQDRQFILSSKKLLLSDSGFYLCAWSEQQGSGYTFGSGTRLTVV.

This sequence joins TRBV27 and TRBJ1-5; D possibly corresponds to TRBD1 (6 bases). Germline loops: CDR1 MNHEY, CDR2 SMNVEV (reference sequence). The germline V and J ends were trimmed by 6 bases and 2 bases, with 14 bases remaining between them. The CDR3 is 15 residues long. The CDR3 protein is CASSEHRVGNQPQHF. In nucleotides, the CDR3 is TGTGCCAGCAGCGAGCACAGGGTGGGCAATCAGCCCCAGCATTTT.

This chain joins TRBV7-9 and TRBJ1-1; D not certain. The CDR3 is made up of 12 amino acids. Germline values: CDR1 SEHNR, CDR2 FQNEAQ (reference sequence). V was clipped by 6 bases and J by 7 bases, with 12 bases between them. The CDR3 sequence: CASSLRVLEAFF. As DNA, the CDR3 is TGTGCCAGCAGTTTACGGGTTCTTGAAGCTTTCTTT.

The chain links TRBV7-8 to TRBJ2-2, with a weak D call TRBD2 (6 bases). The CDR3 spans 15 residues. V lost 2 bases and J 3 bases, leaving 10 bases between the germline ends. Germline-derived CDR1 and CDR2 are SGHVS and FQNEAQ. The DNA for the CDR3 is TGTGCCAGCAGCTTACCGGGGGATTACACCGGGGAGCTGTTTTTT. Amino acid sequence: CASSLPGDYTGELFF.

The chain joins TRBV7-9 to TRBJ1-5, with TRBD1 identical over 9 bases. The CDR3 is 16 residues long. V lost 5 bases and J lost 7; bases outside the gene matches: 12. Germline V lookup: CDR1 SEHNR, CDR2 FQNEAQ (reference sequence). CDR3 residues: CASSRSGQGFLQPQHF. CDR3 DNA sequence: TGTGCCAGCAGCCGGTCGGGACAGGGTTTTCTACAGCCCCAGCATTTT.

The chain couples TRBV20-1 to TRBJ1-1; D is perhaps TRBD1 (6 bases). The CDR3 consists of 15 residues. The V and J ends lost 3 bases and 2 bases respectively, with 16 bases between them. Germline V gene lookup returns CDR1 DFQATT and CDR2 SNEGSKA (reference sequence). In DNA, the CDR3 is TGCAGTGCTAGTTATTGGGACATTGAAAACACTGAAGCTTTCTTT. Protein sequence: CSASYWDIENTEAFF.

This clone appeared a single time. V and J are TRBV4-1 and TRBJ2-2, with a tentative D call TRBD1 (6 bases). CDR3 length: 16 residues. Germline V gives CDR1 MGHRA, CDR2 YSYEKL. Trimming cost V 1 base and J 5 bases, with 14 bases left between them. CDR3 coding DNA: TGCGCCAGCAGCCAAGGGGTGTTGGGGGCGACCGGGGAGCTGTTTTTT. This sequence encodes CASSQGVLGATGELFF.

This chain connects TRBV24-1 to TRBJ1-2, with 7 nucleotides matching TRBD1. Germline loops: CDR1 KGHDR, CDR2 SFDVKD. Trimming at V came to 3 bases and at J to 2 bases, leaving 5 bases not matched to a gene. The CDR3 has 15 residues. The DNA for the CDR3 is TGTGCCACCAGTGATCCGGGACAGTTGAACTATGGCTACACCTTC. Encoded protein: CATSDPGQLNYGYTF.

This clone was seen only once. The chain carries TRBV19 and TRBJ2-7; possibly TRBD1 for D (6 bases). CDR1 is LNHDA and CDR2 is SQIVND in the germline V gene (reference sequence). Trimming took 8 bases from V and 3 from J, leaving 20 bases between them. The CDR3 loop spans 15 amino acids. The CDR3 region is CASSPGRTVGYEQYF. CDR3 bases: TGTGCCAGTTCCCCCGGAAGGACAGTAGGCTACGAGCAGTACTTC.

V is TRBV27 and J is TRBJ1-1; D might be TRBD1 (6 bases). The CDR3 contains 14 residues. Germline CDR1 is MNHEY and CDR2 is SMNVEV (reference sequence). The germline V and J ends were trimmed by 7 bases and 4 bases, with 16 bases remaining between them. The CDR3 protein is CASTLRGGVTEAFF. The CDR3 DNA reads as TGTGCCAGCACTCTTAGAGGGGGGGTCACTGAAGCTTTCTTT.

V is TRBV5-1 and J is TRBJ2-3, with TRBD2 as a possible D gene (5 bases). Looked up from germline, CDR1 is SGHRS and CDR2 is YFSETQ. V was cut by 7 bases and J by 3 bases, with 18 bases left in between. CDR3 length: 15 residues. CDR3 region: CASGERYPRTDTQYF. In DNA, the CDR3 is TGCGCCAGCGGGGAGCGGTACCCGCGGACAGATACGCAGTATTTT.

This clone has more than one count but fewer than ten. CDR3 in DNA: TGCGCCAGCAGCCAGGGTACAGGGGGGTACAATGAGCAGTTCTTC. It yields the protein CASSQGTGGYNEQFF. The chain uses TRBV4-3 and TRBJ2-1; 8 bases agree with TRBD1. The CDR3 has 15 amino acids. Trimming at V came to 3 bases and at J to 4 bases, leaving 5 bases not matched to a gene. Germline V lookup: CDR1 LGHNA, CDR2 YSLEER.

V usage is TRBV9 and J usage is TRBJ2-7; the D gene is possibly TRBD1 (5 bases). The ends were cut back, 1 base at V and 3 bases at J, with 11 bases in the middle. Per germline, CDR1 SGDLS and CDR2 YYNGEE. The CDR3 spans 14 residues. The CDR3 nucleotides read TGTGCCAGCAGCGTACATGGGGCTGGCTACGAGCAGTACTTC. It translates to CASSVHGAGYEQYF.

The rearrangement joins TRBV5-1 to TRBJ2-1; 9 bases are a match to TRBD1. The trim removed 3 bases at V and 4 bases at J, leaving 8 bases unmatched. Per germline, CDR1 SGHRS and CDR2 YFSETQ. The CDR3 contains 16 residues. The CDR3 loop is CASSYRAGTGYNEQFF. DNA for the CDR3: TGCGCCAGCAGCTACCGGGCCGGGACAGGGTACAATGAGCAGTTCTTC.